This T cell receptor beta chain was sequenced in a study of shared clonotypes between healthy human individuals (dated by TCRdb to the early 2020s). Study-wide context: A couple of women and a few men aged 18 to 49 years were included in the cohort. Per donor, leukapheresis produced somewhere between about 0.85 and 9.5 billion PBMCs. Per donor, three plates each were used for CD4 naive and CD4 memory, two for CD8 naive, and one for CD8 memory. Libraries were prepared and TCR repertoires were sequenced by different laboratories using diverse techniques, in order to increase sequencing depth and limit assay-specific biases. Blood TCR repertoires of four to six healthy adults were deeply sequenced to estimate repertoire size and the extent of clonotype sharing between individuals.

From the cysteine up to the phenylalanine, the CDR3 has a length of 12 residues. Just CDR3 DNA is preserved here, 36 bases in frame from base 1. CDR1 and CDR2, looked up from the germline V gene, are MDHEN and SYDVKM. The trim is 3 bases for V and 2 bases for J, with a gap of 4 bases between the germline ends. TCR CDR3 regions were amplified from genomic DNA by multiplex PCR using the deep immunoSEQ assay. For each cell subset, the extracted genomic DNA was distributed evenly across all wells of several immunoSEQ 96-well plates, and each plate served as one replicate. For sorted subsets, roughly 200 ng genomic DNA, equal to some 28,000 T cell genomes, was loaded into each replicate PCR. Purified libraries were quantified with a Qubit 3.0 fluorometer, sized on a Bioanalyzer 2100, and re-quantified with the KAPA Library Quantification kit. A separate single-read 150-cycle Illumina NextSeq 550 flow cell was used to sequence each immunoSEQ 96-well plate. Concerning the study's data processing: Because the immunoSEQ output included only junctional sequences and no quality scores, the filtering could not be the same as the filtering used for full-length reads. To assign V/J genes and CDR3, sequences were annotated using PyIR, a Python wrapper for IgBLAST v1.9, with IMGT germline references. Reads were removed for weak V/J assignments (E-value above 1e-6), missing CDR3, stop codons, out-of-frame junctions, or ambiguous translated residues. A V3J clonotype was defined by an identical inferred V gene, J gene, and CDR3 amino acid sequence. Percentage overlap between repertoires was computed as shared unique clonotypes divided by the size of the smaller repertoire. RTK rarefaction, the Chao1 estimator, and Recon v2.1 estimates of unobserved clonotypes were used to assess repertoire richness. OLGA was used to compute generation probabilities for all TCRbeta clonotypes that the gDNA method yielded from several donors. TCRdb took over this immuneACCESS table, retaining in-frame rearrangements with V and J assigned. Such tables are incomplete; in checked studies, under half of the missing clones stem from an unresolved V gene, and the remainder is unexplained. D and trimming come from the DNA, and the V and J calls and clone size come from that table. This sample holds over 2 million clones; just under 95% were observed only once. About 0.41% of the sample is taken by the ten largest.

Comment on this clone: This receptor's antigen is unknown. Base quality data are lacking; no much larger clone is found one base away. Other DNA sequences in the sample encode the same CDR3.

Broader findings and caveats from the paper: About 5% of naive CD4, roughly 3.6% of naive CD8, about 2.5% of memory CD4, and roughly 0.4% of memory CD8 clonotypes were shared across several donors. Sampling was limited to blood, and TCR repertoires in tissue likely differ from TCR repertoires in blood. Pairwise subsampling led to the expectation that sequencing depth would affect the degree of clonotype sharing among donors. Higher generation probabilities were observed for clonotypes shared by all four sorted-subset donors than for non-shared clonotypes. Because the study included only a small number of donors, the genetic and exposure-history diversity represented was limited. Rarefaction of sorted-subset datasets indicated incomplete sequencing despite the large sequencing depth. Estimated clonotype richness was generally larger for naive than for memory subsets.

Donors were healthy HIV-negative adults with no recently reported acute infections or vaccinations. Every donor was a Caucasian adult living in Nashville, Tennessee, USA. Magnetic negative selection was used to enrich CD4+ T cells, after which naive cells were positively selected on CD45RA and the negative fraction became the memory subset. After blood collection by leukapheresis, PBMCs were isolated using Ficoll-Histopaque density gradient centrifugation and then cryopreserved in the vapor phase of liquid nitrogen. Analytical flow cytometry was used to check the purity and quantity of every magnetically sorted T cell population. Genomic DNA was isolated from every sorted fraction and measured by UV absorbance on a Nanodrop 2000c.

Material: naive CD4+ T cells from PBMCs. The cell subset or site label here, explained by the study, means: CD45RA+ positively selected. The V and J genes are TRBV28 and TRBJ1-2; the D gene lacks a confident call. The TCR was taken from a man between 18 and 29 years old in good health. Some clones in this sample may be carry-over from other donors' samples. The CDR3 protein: CASSFRNYGYTF. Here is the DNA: TGTGCCAGCAGTTTCCGAAACTATGGCTACACCTTC.